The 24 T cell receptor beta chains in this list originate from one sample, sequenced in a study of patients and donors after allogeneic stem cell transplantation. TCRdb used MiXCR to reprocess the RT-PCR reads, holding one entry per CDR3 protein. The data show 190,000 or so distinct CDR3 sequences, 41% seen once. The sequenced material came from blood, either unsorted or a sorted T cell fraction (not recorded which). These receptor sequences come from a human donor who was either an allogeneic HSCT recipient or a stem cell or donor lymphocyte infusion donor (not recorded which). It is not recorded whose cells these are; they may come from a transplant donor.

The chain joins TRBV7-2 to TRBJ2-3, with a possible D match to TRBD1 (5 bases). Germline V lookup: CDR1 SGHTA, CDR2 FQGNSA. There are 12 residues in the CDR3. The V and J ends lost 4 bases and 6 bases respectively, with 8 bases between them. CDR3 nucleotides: TGTGCCAGCAGCTCCAGGGCGGATACGCAGTATTTT. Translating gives CASSSRADTQYF. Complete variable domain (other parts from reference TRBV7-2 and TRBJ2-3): GAGVSQSPSNKVTEKGKDVELRCDPISGHTALYWYRQSLGQGLEFLIYFQGNSAPDKSGLPSDRFSAERTGGSVSTLTIQRTQQEDSAVYLCASSSRADTQYFGPGTRLTVL.

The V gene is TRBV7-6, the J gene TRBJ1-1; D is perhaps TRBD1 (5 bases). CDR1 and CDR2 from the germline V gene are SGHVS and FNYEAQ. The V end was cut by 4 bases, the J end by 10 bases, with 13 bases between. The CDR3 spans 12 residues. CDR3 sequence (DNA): TGTGCCAGCAGCTCCCGGGGGGAAGGAGCTTTCTTT. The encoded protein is CASSSRGEGAFF. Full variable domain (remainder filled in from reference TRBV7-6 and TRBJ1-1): GAGVSQSPRYKVTKRGQDVALRCDPISGHVSLYWYRQALGQGPEFLTYFNYEAQQDKSGLPNDRFSAERPEGSISTLTIQRTEQRDSAMYRCASSSRGEGAFFGQGTRLTVV.

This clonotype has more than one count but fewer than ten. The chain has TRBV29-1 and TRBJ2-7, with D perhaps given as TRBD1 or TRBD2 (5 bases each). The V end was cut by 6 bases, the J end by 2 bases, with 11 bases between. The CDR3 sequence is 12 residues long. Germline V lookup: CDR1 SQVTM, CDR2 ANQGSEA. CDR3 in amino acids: CSVSGRPYEQYF. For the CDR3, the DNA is TGCAGCGTCTCGGGACGGCCCTACGAGCAGTACTTC.

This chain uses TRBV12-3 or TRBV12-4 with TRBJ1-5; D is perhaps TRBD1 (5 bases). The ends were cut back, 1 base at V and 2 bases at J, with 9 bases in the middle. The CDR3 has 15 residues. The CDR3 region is CASSLGGTGNQPQHF. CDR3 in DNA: TGTGCCAGCAGTTTAGGGGGCACCGGCAATCAGCCCCAGCATTTT.

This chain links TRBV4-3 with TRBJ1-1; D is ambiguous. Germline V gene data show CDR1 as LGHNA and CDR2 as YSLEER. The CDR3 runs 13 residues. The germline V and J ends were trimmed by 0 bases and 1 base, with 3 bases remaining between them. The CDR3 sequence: CASSQDGNTEAFF. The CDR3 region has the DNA TGCGCCAGCAGCCAAGATGGGAACACTGAAGCTTTCTTT.

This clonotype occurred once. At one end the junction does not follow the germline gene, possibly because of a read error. The CDR3 DNA reads as TGTGCTAGCAGCTTAGAGCGTAGCACCGGGGAGCTGTTTTTT. Encoded protein: CASSLERSTGELFF. V and J are TRBV7-7 and TRBJ2-2; D gene uncertain. Germline lookup yields CDR1 SSHAT and CDR2 FNYEAQ (reference sequence). The CDR3 extends over 14 amino acids.

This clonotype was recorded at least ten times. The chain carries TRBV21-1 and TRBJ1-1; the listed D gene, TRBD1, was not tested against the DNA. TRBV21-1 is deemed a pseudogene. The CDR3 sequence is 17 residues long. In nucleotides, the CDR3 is TGTGCCAGCATACAAGGGCACGGGGCACCGTGGAACACTGAAGCTTTCTTT. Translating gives CASIQGHGAPWNTEAFF.

The CDR3 nucleotides read TGTGCCAGCAGCTCCACGGACAGGGGTAACTACGAGCAGTACTTC. It is translated as CASSSTDRGNYEQYF. The V call is TRBV5-6, the J call TRBJ2-7; TRBD1 aligns across 9 bases. With 3 bases clipped from V and 3 bases from J, the junction kept 7 bases outside the gene matches. The CDR3 is 15 amino acids. Germline V gives CDR1 SGHDT, CDR2 YYEEEE.

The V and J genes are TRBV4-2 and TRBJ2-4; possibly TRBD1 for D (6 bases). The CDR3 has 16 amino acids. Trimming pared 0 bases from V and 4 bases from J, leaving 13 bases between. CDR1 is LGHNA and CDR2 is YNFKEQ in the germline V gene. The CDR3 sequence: CASSQEPRDIKNIQYF. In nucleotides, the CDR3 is TGTGCCAGCAGCCAAGAACCCCGGGACATAAAAAACATTCAGTACTTC.

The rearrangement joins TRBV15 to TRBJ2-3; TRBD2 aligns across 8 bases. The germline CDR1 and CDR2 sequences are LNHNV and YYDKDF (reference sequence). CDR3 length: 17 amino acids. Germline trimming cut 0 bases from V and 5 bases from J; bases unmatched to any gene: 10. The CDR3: CATSREGVAGPGDTQYF. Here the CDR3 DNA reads TGTGCCACCAGCAGAGAAGGGGTAGCGGGGCCCGGAGATACGCAGTATTTT.

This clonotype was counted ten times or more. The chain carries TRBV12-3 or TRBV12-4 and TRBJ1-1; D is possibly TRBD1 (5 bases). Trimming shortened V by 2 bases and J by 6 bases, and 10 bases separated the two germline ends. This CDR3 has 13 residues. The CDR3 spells CASSLKKGPEAFF. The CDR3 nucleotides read TGTGCCAGCAGTTTAAAGAAGGGACCTGAAGCTTTCTTT.

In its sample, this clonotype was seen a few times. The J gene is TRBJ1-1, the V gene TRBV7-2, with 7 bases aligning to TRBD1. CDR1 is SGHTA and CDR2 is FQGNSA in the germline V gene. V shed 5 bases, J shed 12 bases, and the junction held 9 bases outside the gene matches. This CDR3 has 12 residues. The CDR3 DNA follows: TGTGCCAGCAGCCGAGACAGGGTGGGCCCTTTCTTT. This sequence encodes CASSRDRVGPFF. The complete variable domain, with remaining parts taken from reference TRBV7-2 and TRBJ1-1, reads GAGVSQSPSNKVTEKGKDVELRCDPISGHTALYWYRQSLGQGLEFLIYFQGNSAPDKSGLPSDRFSAERTGGSVSTLTIQRTQQEDSAVYLCASSRDRVGPFFGQGTRLTVV.

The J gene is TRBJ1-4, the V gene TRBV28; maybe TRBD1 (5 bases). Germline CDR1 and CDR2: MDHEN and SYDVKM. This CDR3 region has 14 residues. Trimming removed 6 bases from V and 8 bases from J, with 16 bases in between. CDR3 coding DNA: TGTGCCAGCAGGGCCGGTATGGAGGGGGAAAAACTGTTTTTT. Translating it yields CASRAGMEGEKLFF.

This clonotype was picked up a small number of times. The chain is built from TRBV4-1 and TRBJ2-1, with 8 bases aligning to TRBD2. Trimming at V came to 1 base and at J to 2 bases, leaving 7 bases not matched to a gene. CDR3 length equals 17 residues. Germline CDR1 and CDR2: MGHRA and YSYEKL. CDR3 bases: TGCGCCAGCAGCCAAGGGGCTACTAGCGGAGCCTACAATGAGCAGTTCTTC. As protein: CASSQGATSGAYNEQFF.

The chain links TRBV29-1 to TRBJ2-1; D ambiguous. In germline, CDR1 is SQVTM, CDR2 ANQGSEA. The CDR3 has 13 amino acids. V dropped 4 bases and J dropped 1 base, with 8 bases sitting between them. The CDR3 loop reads CSVVDLSYNEQFF. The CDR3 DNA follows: TGCAGCGTTGTAGATCTTTCCTACAATGAGCAGTTCTTC.

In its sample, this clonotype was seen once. This CDR3 reads CASSKRSTRVREKLFF. The CDR3 DNA is TGTGCCAGCAGCAAAAGGTCGACCAGGGTACGTGAAAAACTGTTTTTT. V is TRBV21-1 and J is TRBJ1-4; the DNA was not compared with TRBD1, the D call given in the table. TRBV21-1 is tagged as a pseudogene. This CDR3 has 16 amino acids.

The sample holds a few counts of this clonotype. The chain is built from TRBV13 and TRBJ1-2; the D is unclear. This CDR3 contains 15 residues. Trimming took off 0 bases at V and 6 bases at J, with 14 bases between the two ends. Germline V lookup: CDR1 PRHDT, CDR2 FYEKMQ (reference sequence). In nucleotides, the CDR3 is TGTGCCAGCAGCTTAGGCCGTGGAAGAGGACATGGCTACACCTTC. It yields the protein CASSLGRGRGHGYTF.

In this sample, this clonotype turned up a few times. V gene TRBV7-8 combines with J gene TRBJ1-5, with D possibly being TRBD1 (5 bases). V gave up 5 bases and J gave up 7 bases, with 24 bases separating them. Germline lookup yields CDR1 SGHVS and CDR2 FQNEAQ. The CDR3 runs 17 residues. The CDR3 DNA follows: TGTGCCAGCAGCGCAGACAGACAGACCTTTTTTGTCCAGCCCCAGCATTTT. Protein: CASSADRQTFFVQPQHF. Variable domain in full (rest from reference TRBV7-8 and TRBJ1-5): GAGVSQSPRYKVAKRGQDVALRCDPISGHVSLFWYQQALGQGPEFLTYFQNEAQLDKSGLPSDRFFAERPEGSVSTLKIQRTQQEDSAVYLCASSADRQTFFVQPQHFGDGTRLSIL.

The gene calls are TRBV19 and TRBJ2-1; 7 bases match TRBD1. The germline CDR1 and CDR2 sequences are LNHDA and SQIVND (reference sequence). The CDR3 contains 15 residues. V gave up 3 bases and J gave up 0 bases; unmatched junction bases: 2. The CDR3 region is CASSMTGSSYNEQFF. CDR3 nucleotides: TGTGCCAGTAGTATGACAGGGAGCTCCTACAATGAGCAGTTCTTC.

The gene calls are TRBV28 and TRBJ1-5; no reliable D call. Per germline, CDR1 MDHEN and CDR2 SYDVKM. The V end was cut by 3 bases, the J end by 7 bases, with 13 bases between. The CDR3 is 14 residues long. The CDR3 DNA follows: TGTGCCAGCAGTTTTAGGCAGGCGGGCCAGCCCCAGCATTTT. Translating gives CASSFRQAGQPQHF.

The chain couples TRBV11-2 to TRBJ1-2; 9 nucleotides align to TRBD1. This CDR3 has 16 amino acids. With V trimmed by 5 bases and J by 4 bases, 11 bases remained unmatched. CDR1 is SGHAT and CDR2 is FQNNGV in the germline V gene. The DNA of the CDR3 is TGTGCCAGCAGCCTCTCCCCCGGGACAGGGCCCTATGGCTACACCTTC. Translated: CASSLSPGTGPYGYTF.

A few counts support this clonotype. The chain's CDR3 is CSARDLSSAEPQHF. CDR3 sequence (DNA): TGCAGTGCTAGAGATTTGAGTTCGGCCGAGCCCCAGCATTTT. The rearrangement uses TRBV20-1 and TRBJ1-5; D is undetermined. The CDR3 loop spans 14 amino acids. V gave up 0 bases and J gave up 8 bases, with 14 bases separating them. Germline CDR1 reads DFQATT; CDR2 reads SNEGSKA (reference sequence).

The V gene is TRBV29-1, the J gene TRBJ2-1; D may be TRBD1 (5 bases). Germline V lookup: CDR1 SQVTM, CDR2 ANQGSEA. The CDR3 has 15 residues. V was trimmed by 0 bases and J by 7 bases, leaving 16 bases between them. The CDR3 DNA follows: TGCAGCGTTGAAGAGGACATCTCCTCCAAGAATGAGCAGTTCTTC. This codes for CSVEEDISSKNEQFF.

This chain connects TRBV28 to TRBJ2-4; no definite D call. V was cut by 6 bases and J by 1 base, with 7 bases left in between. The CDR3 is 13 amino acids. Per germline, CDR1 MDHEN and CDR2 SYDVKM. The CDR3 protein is CASSDGAKNIQYF. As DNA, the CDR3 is TGTGCCAGCAGCGACGGCGCCAAAAACATTCAGTACTTC. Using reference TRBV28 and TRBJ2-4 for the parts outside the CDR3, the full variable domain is DVKVTQSSRYLVKRTGEKVFLECVQDMDHENMFWYRQDPGLGLRLIYFSYDVKMKEKGDIPEGYSVSREKKERFSLILESASTNQTSMYLCASSDGAKNIQYFGAGTRLSVL.